The TCR beta chain described here comes from a study of regulatory T cells in long-lasting Graves disease. Notes on the study in general: Reduced TCR diversity was observed in persistent Graves' patients versus newly diagnosed patients.

Researchers made TCR beta libraries by using iRepertoire HTBI primers and running Arm-PCR on CDR3 regions. TCRdb re-derived calls from the multiplex PCR reads in MiXCR, one entry per CDR3 protein. The sample yields 350,000 to 450,000 distinct CDR3 sequences, 15% seen once. The CDR3 consists of 14 residues. Germline lookup yields CDR1 SNHLY and CDR2 FYNNEI. The ends were cut back, 8 bases at V and 0 bases at J, with 11 bases in the middle. Time point reported: newly diagnosed GD, antithyroid drugs for less than 3 months. PBMC-extracted RNA yielded the TCR library. Worth noting for this clonotype: What it recognizes is unknown.

The same data also went into a second study, on T cells in Graves' hyperthyroidism and ophthalmopathy.

This TCR derives from a woman aged 30 to 39 with Graves disease. Material: peripheral blood mononuclear cells (PBMCs), obtained at new diagnosis, from a patient treated with antithyroid drugs. The V and J genes are TRBV2 and TRBJ1-5; weak D call: TRBD1 (5 bases). The CDR3 coding sequence is TGTGCCAGCTGGAGGGGCGATAGCAATCAGCCCCAGCATTTT. Translation: CASWRGDSNQPQHF.